One sample yielded the 25 T cell receptor beta chains listed below, sequenced in a study of early T cells in non-severe SARS-CoV-2 infection. TCRdb independently ran MiXCR on the 5' RACE reads; one entry per CDR3 protein. This sample has around 57,000 distinct CDR3 sequences; more than 5.5% occur once, and the top ten carry under 4%. The sample in question was whole blood, obtained at baseline. The receptors derive from an adult who was a healthcare worker with PCR-confirmed SARS-CoV-2 infection or an uninfected control (not recorded which).

This clonotype was counted many times. V and J are TRBV10-1 and TRBJ2-1, with 9 bases identical to TRBD1. Germline CDR1 reads WNHNN; CDR2 reads SYGVQD (reference sequence). With V trimmed by 4 bases and J by 8 bases, 9 bases remained unmatched. The CDR3 consists of 15 residues. The CDR3, as DNA: TGCGCCAGCAGTGTGGGACAGGGTTATTTTGATGAGCAGTTCTTC. Protein: CASSVGQGYFDEQFF.

This clonotype was recorded many times. The rearrangement links TRBV27 to TRBJ2-5; 8 positions match TRBD1. The length of the CDR3 is 17 residues. Germline lookup yields CDR1 MNHEY and CDR2 SMNVEV (reference sequence). V dropped 5 bases and J dropped 0; count of bases not matched to a gene: 11. CDR3 DNA sequence: TGTGCCAGCAGTCCGATACAGGGGGGCCGGAACCAAGAGACCCAGTACTTC. Its translation: CASSPIQGGRNQETQYF.

This clonotype was detected a few times. The chain links TRBV28 to TRBJ2-1; D uncertain. The CDR3 sequence is 15 residues long. Germline loops: CDR1 MDHEN, CDR2 SYDVKM. V was clipped by 5 bases and J by 0 bases, with 11 bases between them. CDR3 in DNA: TGTGCCAGCAGTCCGCAGCTTAGCTCCTACAATGAGCAGTTCTTC. Protein sequence: CASSPQLSSYNEQFF. Complete variable domain (other parts from reference TRBV28 and TRBJ2-1): DVKVTQSSRYLVKRTGEKVFLECVQDMDHENMFWYRQDPGLGLRLIYFSYDVKMKEKGDIPEGYSVSREKKERFSLILESASTNQTSMYLCASSPQLSSYNEQFFGPGTRLTVL.

A word on this clonotype: A much larger clone lies one base from this, so it may be a read error. The chain recombines TRBV28 with TRBJ1-5; a weak D match, TRBD1 (6 bases). V was cut by 6 bases and J by 6 bases, with 21 bases left in between. Looked up from germline, CDR1 is MDHEN and CDR2 is SYDVKM. The CDR3 is 16 amino acids. CDR3 sequence reads: CASSPSLRGAGQPQHF. The CDR3, as DNA: TGTGCCAGCAGCCCATCTCTTCGGGGGGCCGGTCAGCCCCAGCATTTT.

The chain combines TRBV27 with TRBJ2-7, with 11 bases aligning to TRBD2. The CDR3 loop spans 17 amino acids. Germline V gene sequence: CDR1 MNHEY, CDR2 SMNVEV (reference sequence). V lost 5 bases and J lost 4; bases outside the gene matches: 13. The CDR3 is CASSPRGSGTSGYEQYF. CDR3 DNA sequence: TGTGCCAGCAGTCCTAGGGGGTCGGGGACTAGCGGATACGAGCAGTACTTC.

At least ten counts were recorded for this clonotype. The V and J genes are TRBV5-8 and TRBJ2-7; TRBD1 agrees at 8 bases. Germline trimming cut 5 bases from V and 3 bases from J; bases unmatched to any gene: 4. This CDR3 has 13 residues. Germline V gene lookup returns CDR1 SGHTS and CDR2 YDEGEE. The CDR3 sequence: CASRAGTGYEQYF. The CDR3 DNA sequence: TGTGCCAGCAGAGCCGGGACAGGCTACGAGCAGTACTTC.

This clonotype was counted many times. This chain joins TRBV6-5 and TRBJ2-7; D gene unclear. Trimming took off 7 bases at V and 0 bases at J, with 19 bases between the two ends. The CDR3 spans 16 residues. Looked up from germline, CDR1 is MNHEY and CDR2 is SVGAGI. The CDR3, as DNA: TGTGCCAGCACCCGACCCTACGGAGACGGCTCCTACGAGCAGTACTTC. Protein sequence: CASTRPYGDGSYEQYF.

This clonotype was recorded a few times. The chain has TRBV12-3 or TRBV12-4 and TRBJ1-5; 7 nucleotides match TRBD1. The CDR3 totals 14 residues. The junction had 7 bases not matched to a gene; V was cut back by 5 bases and J by 6 bases. This chain's CDR3 is CASSPLTGVQPQHF. The CDR3, as DNA: TGTGCCAGCAGTCCGTTAACAGGGGTTCAGCCCCAGCATTTT.

The chain has TRBV9 and TRBJ2-7; 12 positions agree with TRBD1. Germline trimming cut 4 bases from V and 7 bases from J; bases unmatched to any gene: 9. From germline, CDR1 is SGDLS and CDR2 YYNGEE. The CDR3 is 15 amino acids. The CDR3 DNA is TGTGCCAGCAGCCCCAGGGGACAGGGGGCAGGGGAGCAGTACTTC. This codes for CASSPRGQGAGEQYF.

This clonotype was seen repeatedly, ten times or more. The J gene is TRBJ2-7, the V gene TRBV2; no clear D. V lost 1 base to trimming and J lost 3 bases, with 1 base between them. Germline V gene data show CDR1 as SNHLY and CDR2 as FYNNEI. This CDR3 has 11 amino acids. The CDR3 spells CASSEDYEQYF. The CDR3 DNA reads as TGTGCCAGCAGTGAAGACTACGAGCAGTACTTC.

In its sample, this clonotype is medium-sized (0.01 to 0.1%). The chain combines TRBV29-1 with TRBJ1-1; tentative D call: TRBD1 (5 bases). This CDR3 region has 14 residues. Deletions cut 6 bases from V and 3 bases from J, with 17 bases between. CDR1 is SQVTM, CDR2 ANQGSEA, per germline. Here the CDR3 reads CSVATGTMDTEAFF. Written as DNA, the CDR3 is TGCAGCGTCGCCACCGGGACCATGGACACTGAAGCTTTCTTT.

This clonotype came up a few times. This chain uses TRBV10-3 with TRBJ1-5, with D perhaps matching TRBD1 (5 bases). The V end lost 6 bases, the J end lost 3 bases, and 9 bases lay between the germline ends. The CDR3 sequence is 13 residues long. Looked up from germline, CDR1 is ENHRY and CDR2 is SYGVKD. The CDR3 here is CAISTRDNQPQHF. CDR3 DNA: TGTGCCATCAGCACCAGGGACAATCAGCCCCAGCATTTT.

This clonotype was detected many times. This chain links TRBV11-2 with TRBJ2-1; 10 bases are a match to TRBD2. The CDR3 extends over 15 amino acids. V lost 6 bases, J lost 4 bases, and 6 bases stayed unmatched. The germline CDR1 and CDR2 sequences are SGHAT and FQNNGV. The CDR3 region is CASSTRTSGYNEQFF. The CDR3 coding sequence is TGTGCCAGCAGTACCCGGACTAGCGGATACAATGAGCAGTTCTTC.

The gene calls are TRBV7-9 and TRBJ2-7; D remains ambiguous. Per the germline V gene, CDR1 is SEHNR and CDR2 is FQNEAQ (reference sequence). V gave up 5 bases and J gave up 3 bases, with 8 bases separating them. The CDR3 has 12 amino acids. This CDR3 is CASSKSGYEQYF. CDR3 nucleotide sequence: TGTGCCAGCAGCAAGTCAGGCTACGAGCAGTACTTC.

At least ten counts were recorded for this clonotype. The genes are TRBV27 and TRBJ2-5; 8 bases are a match to TRBD1. Unmatched junction bases numbered 15, after V lost 5 bases and J lost 4 bases. Germline assignment: CDR1 MNHEY and CDR2 SMNVEV (reference sequence). The CDR3 covers 17 residues. Here the CDR3 reads CASSPFLSTGAGETQYF. CDR3 sequence (DNA): TGTGCCAGCAGTCCCTTCCTCTCGACAGGGGCGGGAGAGACCCAGTACTTC.

This clonotype came up many times. The gene calls are TRBV29-1 and TRBJ2-2; D unresolved. Germline CDR1 and CDR2: SQVTM and ANQGSEA. This CDR3 spans 11 amino acids. The V end lost 6 bases, the J end lost 6 bases, and 8 bases lay between the germline ends. The CDR3 is CSVVLAGELFF. DNA of the CDR3: TGCAGCGTAGTCCTAGCCGGGGAGCTGTTTTTT.

J is TRBJ1-1 and V is TRBV28; no definite D call. V was clipped by 6 bases and J by 2 bases, with 13 bases between them. CDR1 is MDHEN, CDR2 SYDVKM, per germline. The CDR3 covers 14 residues. CDR3 sequence reads: CASSPLRSNTEAFF. The CDR3 DNA reads TGTGCCAGCAGCCCACTTCGCTCAAACACTGAAGCTTTCTTT.

This clonotype appeared many times. The V gene is TRBV29-1, the J gene TRBJ1-1; possible D gene TRBD1, 5 bases. Trimming stripped 7 bases from V and 10 bases from J, with 22 bases between. CDR1 and CDR2 from the germline V gene are SQVTM and ANQGSEA. This CDR3 has 13 residues. CDR3 sequence reads: CSDRSGKPGPAFF. The CDR3 region has the DNA TGCAGCGACCGCTCAGGGAAGCCGGGGCCAGCTTTCTTT.

This clonotype occurred many times. This rearrangement joins TRBV20-1 to TRBJ1-1; D perhaps matches TRBD1 (5 bases). V was trimmed by 3 bases and J by 8 bases, leaving 7 bases between them. This CDR3 region has 10 residues. The V gene's germline CDR1 is DFQATT and CDR2 SNEGSKA (reference sequence). The DNA for the CDR3 is TGCAGTGCTAGGAGACAGGAAGCTTTCTTT. Protein product: CSARRQEAFF.

This clonotype was counted ten times or more. The rearrangement joins TRBV19 to TRBJ2-3; D may be TRBD2 (5 bases). In germline, CDR1 is LNHDA, CDR2 SQIVND (reference sequence). This CDR3 is 16 amino acids long. V lost 4 bases, J lost 4 bases, and 18 bases lay in between. CDR3 region: CASSNSREGLSDTQYF. DNA of the CDR3: TGTGCCAGTAGTAATAGCCGCGAGGGTTTATCAGATACGCAGTATTTT.

This clonotype was seen repeatedly, ten times or more. The rearrangement joins TRBV3-1 to TRBJ1-1, with 7 bases that match TRBD1. Germline trimming cut 4 bases from V and 8 bases from J; bases unmatched to any gene: 7. Germline V gives CDR1 LGHDT, CDR2 YNNKEL (reference sequence). This CDR3 is built from 13 residues. CDR3 nucleotide sequence: TGTGCCAGCAGCCCGACAGGGACTTCCGAAGCTTTCTTT. Its protein product is CASSPTGTSEAFF.

This chain connects TRBV20-1 to TRBJ2-1; the D gene could be TRBD1 or TRBD2 (7 bases each). Germline V lookup: CDR1 DFQATT, CDR2 SNEGSKA (reference sequence). V was clipped by 6 bases and J by 7 bases, with 16 bases between them. The CDR3 totals 13 residues. The CDR3 DNA reads as TGCAGTGCACGACTAGCAGGGGGGAATGAGCAGTTCTTC. Its translation is CSARLAGGNEQFF.

At least ten counts were recorded for this clonotype. A read error may account for a junction end that differs from germline. The chain joins TRBV6-5 to TRBJ1-4; D unresolved. The CDR3 spans 8 residues. Germline V gene lookup returns CDR1 MNHEY and CDR2 SVGAGI. CDR3 residues: CASTLRDF. In DNA form, the CDR3 reads TGTGCCAGCACCTTACGGGATTTT.

The chain carries TRBV25-1 and TRBJ2-3, with TRBD2 matching over 8 bases. CDR1 and CDR2 from the germline V gene are MGHDK and SYGVNS. Trimming removed 3 bases from V and 3 bases from J; junction bases left unmatched: 8. The CDR3 sequence is 16 residues long. CDR3 amino acids: CASSDPGLGMTDTQYF. For the CDR3, the DNA is TGTGCCAGCAGTGATCCGGGACTAGGAATGACAGATACGCAGTATTTT.

In its sample, this clonotype ranks as medium-sized. The J gene is TRBJ2-1, the V gene TRBV4-2; D uncertain. V dropped 1 base and J dropped 7 bases, with 8 bases sitting between them. The CDR3 spans 13 residues. CDR1 and CDR2 (germline): LGHNA, YNFKEQ. CDR3 sequence: CASSQAPVNEQFF. Here the CDR3 DNA reads TGTGCCAGCAGCCAAGCGCCAGTAAATGAGCAGTTCTTC.